Only a few counts were recorded for the clone carrying this T cell receptor (beta chain). Antigen: not known. As CD8+CD4-CCR7+CD45RA+ cells, naive CD8 T cells were sorted. The data were taken from a study of molecular identifiers for immune sequencing clone quantification. With V trimmed by 2 bases and J by 2 bases, 8 bases remained unmatched. The CDR3 length is 15 residues. Looked up from germline, CDR1 is DFQATT and CDR2 is SNEGSKA (reference sequence). Preparation methods for the bulk TCR libraries were those previously described, with listed TCR primers. TCRdb passed the PCR reads through MiXCR, listing each CDR3 protein once. The table shows hundreds of thousands of distinct CDR3 sequences, with just under 20% occurring only once. Notes on the study in general: Underestimation of highly expanded clone sizes could arise where identical TCR molecules share a barcode. Clones carrying above 20 RNA copies accounted for over 97% of effector molecules, under 1% in naive cells.

This clonotype was sampled from a human donor in good health. Some libraries in this study had Jurkat cell RNA spiked in. This chain joins TRBV20-1 and TRBJ2-7; TRBD2 aligns across 8 bases. Sequenced: naive CD8+ T cells from blood, with Jurkat cell RNA spiked in. As to subset: FACS-sorted CD8+CD4-CCR7+CD45RA+ naive T cells. CDR3 sequence (DNA): TGCAGTGCTAGATCGGGTAGCGGGATTCCCTACGAGCAGTACTTC. This encodes CSARSGSGIPYEQYF.